This TCR beta chain originates from a study of blood T cell repertoires in COVID-19. CDR1 and CDR2 from the germline V gene are SGHNT and YENEEA. The CDR3 contains 15 residues. V gave up 1 base and J gave up 5 bases, with 13 bases separating them. Assay: immunoSEQ multiplex PCR; the TCRdb copy retains only in-frame clones and omits some. Among 35,000 to 45,000 clones listed, about 88% were seen once. The sequence derives from a human donor in a cohort sampled during active COVID-19. Sequencing input: peripheral blood. The chain joins TRBV11-3 to TRBJ2-3; TRBD1 is a possible D gene (5 bases). Here the CDR3 reads CASSLVPSDKDTQYF. The DNA for the CDR3 is TGTGCCAGCAGCTTAGTCCCCTCGGACAAAGATACGCAGTATTTT.